A selection of T cell receptor beta chains follows, all from one sample in a study of blood T cell repertoires in COVID-19. The repertoire was sequenced with immunoSEQ multiplex PCR; TCRdb's copy has only in-frame clones and lacks some. The sample lists approximately 300,000 clones; 85% to 90% were seen once. The source material was peripheral blood. Every receptor here comes from a woman younger than 45 with COVID-19, enrolled during active disease. Both conserved end residues are part of each CDR3. The D gene is left open where the match is weak. The size entry is marked missing in some rows and otherwise reads once, few, many or a size class.

v_call,j_call,clone_size,d_call,cdr3_aa,cdr3_nt
TRBV12-5,TRBJ1-2,few,.,CASGLVDQGLHGYTF,TGTGCTAGTGGTTTGGTTGACCAGGGGTTACATGGCTACACCTTC
TRBV19,TRBJ1-1,.,.,CASIGRRGPVGGGTEAFF,TGTGCCAGTATCGGCCGCCGAGGGCCGGTGGGAGGAGGAACTGAAGCTTTCTTT
TRBV9,TRBJ1-2,.,.,CASSPSGASYGYTF,TGTGCCAGCAGCCCAAGCGGGGCCTCCTATGGCTACACCTTC
TRBV28,TRBJ1-6,.,TRBD1,CASSWDRGSSPLHF,TGTGCCAGCAGTTGGGACAGGGGAAGTTCACCCCTCCACTTT
TRBV14,TRBJ1-6,.,.,CASSHSGGGRRNSPLHF,TGTGCCAGCAGCCACTCTGGGGGGGGGAGAAGGAATTCACCCCTCCACTTT
TRBV7-9,TRBJ2-1,.,.,CASSLVGGSQFF,TGTGCCAGCAGCTTAGTAGGAGGATCACAGTTCTTC
TRBV5-1,TRBJ1-3,.,.,CASSLGGAGNTIYF,TGCGCCAGCAGCTTGGGGGGAGCTGGAAACACCATATATTTT
TRBV4-2,TRBJ2-1,.,.,CASSPTRGGYNEQFF,TGTGCCAGCAGCCCAACCAGGGGAGGGTACAATGAGCAGTTCTTC
TRBV7-6,TRBJ1-4,.,TRBD1,CASSPLPGQGVRSKLFF,TGTGCCAGCAGCCCTCTCCCCGGACAGGGGGTTCGGTCAAAACTGTTTTTT
TRBV7-2,TRBJ1-1,.,.,CASSPYARGGTEAFF,TGTGCCAGCAGCCCTTACGCCCGGGGGGGTACTGAAGCTTTCTTT
TRBV5-1,TRBJ2-7,once,TRBD1,CASSLQPTGQGGNEQYF,TGCGCCAGCAGCTTGCAACCTACGGGACAGGGTGGAAACGAGCAGTACTTC
TRBV7-8,TRBJ2-6,.,.,CASSLKTEGSAGANVLTF,TGTGCCAGCAGCTTAAAAACAGAAGGTTCTGCTGGGGCCAACGTCCTGACTTTC
TRBV18,TRBJ1-3,.,.,CASSPSREPGNTIYF,TGTGCCAGCTCACCGAGCAGGGAACCTGGAAACACCATATATTTT
TRBV20-1,TRBJ2-7,.,.,CSASSPAESSYEQYF,TGCAGTGCTAGTTCCCCGGCGGAAAGCTCCTACGAGCAGTACTTC
TRBV6-1,TRBJ1-5,.,.,CASSERTFDSNQPQHF,TGTGCCAGCAGTGAACGGACTTTTGATAGCAATCAGCCCCAGCATTTT
TRBV29-1,TRBJ1-4,.,.,CSVEDRGAGVEKLFF,TGCAGCGTTGAAGATCGTGGGGCAGGGGTTGAAAAACTGTTTTTT
TRBV7-6,TRBJ2-3,.,.,CASSLAPPDRSTDTQYF,TGTGCCAGCAGCTTGGCCCCCCCGGACAGAAGCACAGATACGCAGTATTTT
TRBV6-5,TRBJ1-1,few,TRBD1,CASSDSTGITEAFF,TGTGCCAGCAGTGACTCGACAGGGATCACTGAAGCTTTCTTT
TRBV7-2,TRBJ2-3,.,.,CASSLAMGQDTQYF,TGTGCCAGCAGCTTAGCTATGGGCCAAGATACGCAGTATTTT
TRBV4-2,TRBJ2-7,.,TRBD1,CASSREGLRDRAYEQYF,TGTGCCAGCAGCCGCGAAGGCCTACGGGACAGAGCCTACGAGCAGTACTTC
TRBV24-1,TRBJ1-1,.,TRBD1,CATRGTGGSEAFF,TGTGCCACCAGAGGGACAGGGGGCTCTGAAGCTTTCTTT
TRBV27,TRBJ1-2,.,.,CASSLSPDSFNYGYTF,TGTGCCAGCAGTTTATCGCCGGACAGCTTTAACTATGGCTACACCTTC
TRBV5-4,TRBJ1-4,.,TRBD1,CASRAGRDRLNEKLFF,TGTGCCAGCAGGGCCGGCAGGGACAGGCTAAATGAAAAACTGTTTTTT
TRBV5-5,TRBJ2-3,few,.,CASSLEWRPATDTQYF,TGTGCCAGCAGCTTGGAGTGGCGGCCGGCCACAGATACGCAGTATTTT
TRBV27,TRBJ1-2,few,TRBD1,CASRRPGQGQNGYTF,TGTGCCAGCAGACGCCCAGGACAGGGTCAGAATGGCTACACCTTC